This T cell receptor beta chain comes out of a study of OX40 agonist ivuxolimab in advanced cancers. Trimming took 2 bases from V and 4 from J, leaving 20 bases between them. The CDR3 is 17 amino acids. Germline V lookup: CDR1 MDHEN, CDR2 SYDVKM. As concerns this clone: The antigen is undetermined.

Assay used: immunoSEQ multiplex PCR; TCRdb lists only in-frame clones, some missing. The data show tens of thousands of clones, less than 85% seen once. Points from the study as a whole: Fewer expanded clones were found on average in CD4+ than in CD8+ T cells.

The sampling schedule covered blood at baseline, cycle 4 day 1, and cycle 7 day 1. The sequence was obtained from an adult with an advanced solid tumor such as melanoma, head and neck, liver or kidney cancer. The sequencing here drew on CD4+ or CD8+ T cells sorted from blood, taken in a trial of the OX40 agonist ivuxolimab. The gene calls are TRBV28 and TRBJ1-1; possibly TRBD1 for D (6 bases). The CDR3 nucleotides read TGTGCCAGCAGTTTAGGGACACAATGGTATCCGGGCACTGAAGCTTTCTTT. It is translated as CASSLGTQWYPGTEAFF. The full variable domain, in which reference TRBV28 and TRBJ1-1 provide the parts outside the CDR3, is DVKVTQSSRYLVKRTGEKVFLECVQDMDHENMFWYRQDPGLGLRLIYFSYDVKMKEKGDIPEGYSVSREKKERFSLILESASTNQTSMYLCASSLGTQWYPGTEAFFGQGTRLTVV.